This TCR beta chain stems from a study of blood T cell repertoires in COVID-19. Study as a whole: The study drew acute and convalescent COVID-19 samples from the United States, Italy and Spain. In each case, the material was cDNA or gDNA derived from T cells, B-cell-depleted T cells, or PBMCs.

Study processing details: Estimates of nucleated cell counts were drawn from the amplification of reference gene primers. The protocol was immunoSEQ multiplex PCR, while the TCRdb copy is restricted to in-frame clones and leaves out a portion. The V and J calls and the clone size are those of that table, but D and trimming were determined from the DNA. The sample lists about 160,000 clones, 60% to 80% occurring once. Germline CDR1 reads SGHVS; CDR2 reads FQNEAQ. Trimming removed 1 base from V and 0 bases from J, with 12 bases in between. The CDR3 spans 16 residues. Sequenced input: peripheral blood. V gene TRBV7-8 combines with J gene TRBJ1-1, with a tentative D call TRBD1 (5 bases). The receptor comes from a man aged 70 or older with acute or convalescent COVID-19. The CDR3 sequence: CASSLGVGGVNTEAFF. The DNA of the CDR3 is TGTGCCAGCAGCTTAGGCGTTGGGGGGGTGAACACTGAAGCTTTCTTT.